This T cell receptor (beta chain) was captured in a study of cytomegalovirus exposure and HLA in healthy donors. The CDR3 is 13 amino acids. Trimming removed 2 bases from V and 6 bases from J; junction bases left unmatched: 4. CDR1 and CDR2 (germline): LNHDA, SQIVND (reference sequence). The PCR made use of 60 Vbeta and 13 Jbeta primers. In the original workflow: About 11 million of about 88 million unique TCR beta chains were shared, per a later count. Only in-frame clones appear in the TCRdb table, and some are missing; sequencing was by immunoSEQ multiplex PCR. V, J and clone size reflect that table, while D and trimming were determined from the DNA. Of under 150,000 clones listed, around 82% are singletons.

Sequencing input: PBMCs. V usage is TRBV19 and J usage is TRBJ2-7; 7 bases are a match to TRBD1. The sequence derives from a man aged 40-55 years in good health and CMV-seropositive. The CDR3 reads CASSITGESEQYF. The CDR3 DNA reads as TGTGCCAGTAGTATAACAGGGGAAAGCGAGCAGTACTTC.